These T cell receptor beta chains were read from a single sample in a study of T cell responses to AZD1222 COVID-19 vaccine. Produced via immunoSEQ multiplex PCR; TCRdb's table is partial and in-frame only. The data hold about 120,000 clones, with roughly nine tenths observed a single time. This sample comprised peripheral blood, obtained 28 days after the second AZD1222 dose. The origin of the receptors is an adult who received the AZD1222 COVID-19 vaccine. Each CDR3 is given with its conserved first and last residue. Fields, in order: clone size, V gene, J gene, D gene, CDR3 DNA, CDR3 protein. The D gene is left open where the match is weak. The size of a clone is reported for some rows only, either as once, few or many, or as a class for expanded clones.

clone_size: -; v_call: TRBV3-1/TRBV3-2; j_call: TRBJ2-5; d_call: TRBD2; cdr3_nt: TGTGCCAGCAGCCAAGTTAGCGGGGACGCCTACAATGACCAGTACTTC; cdr3_aa: CASSQVSGDAYNDQYF
clone_size: once; v_call: TRBV6-1; j_call: TRBJ2-7; d_call: -; cdr3_nt: TGTGCCAGCAGTGAAGAGATAGTGGGGGCCTACGAGCAGTACTTC; cdr3_aa: CASSEEIVGAYEQYF
clone_size: -; v_call: TRBV13; j_call: TRBJ2-3; d_call: TRBD2; cdr3_nt: TGTGCCAGCAGCTTACCAGCGGGGGGGCCCGATACGCAGTATTTT; cdr3_aa: CASSLPAGGPDTQYF
clone_size: -; v_call: TRBV5-1; j_call: TRBJ2-7; d_call: -; cdr3_nt: TGCGCCAGCAGCTTGGGGGCAGGAACGTACGAGCAGTACTTC; cdr3_aa: CASSLGAGTYEQYF
clone_size: once; v_call: TRBV7-2; j_call: TRBJ2-3; d_call: TRBD2; cdr3_nt: TGTGCCAGCCGGGGGGCAGATACGCAGTATTTT; cdr3_aa: CASRGADTQYF
clone_size: -; v_call: TRBV4-1; j_call: TRBJ2-7; d_call: -; cdr3_nt: TGCGCCAGCAGCCGGGATTCCTCCTACGAGCAGTACTTC; cdr3_aa: CASSRDSSYEQYF
clone_size: -; v_call: TRBV6-2/TRBV6-3; j_call: TRBJ1-2; d_call: -; cdr3_nt: TGTGCCAGCAGTTACGGGGATGGCTACACCTTC; cdr3_aa: CASSYGDGYTF
clone_size: -; v_call: TRBV27; j_call: TRBJ1-4; d_call: -; cdr3_nt: TGTGCCAGCAGTAGTGTGGGGGGTGAAAAACTGTTTTTT; cdr3_aa: CASSSVGGEKLFF
clone_size: -; v_call: TRBV5-1; j_call: TRBJ2-7; d_call: -; cdr3_nt: TGCGCCAGCAGCCCACACGAAGGGGAGGCCTACGAGCAGTACTTC; cdr3_aa: CASSPHEGEAYEQYF
clone_size: once; v_call: TRBV6-5; j_call: TRBJ2-7; d_call: -; cdr3_nt: TGTGCCAGCAGTTACACCCCTCGGGTTAGCGAGCAGTACTTC; cdr3_aa: CASSYTPRVSEQYF
clone_size: once; v_call: TRBV12-3/TRBV12-4; j_call: TRBJ2-7; d_call: -; cdr3_nt: TGTGCCAGCAGGCAGGGGTACGAGCAGTACTTC; cdr3_aa: CASRQGYEQYF
clone_size: few; v_call: TRBV10-2; j_call: TRBJ2-2; d_call: -; cdr3_nt: TGCGCCAGCGCCGACAAGAACACCGGGGAGCTGTTTTTT; cdr3_aa: CASADKNTGELFF
clone_size: many; v_call: TRBV20-1; j_call: TRBJ2-7; d_call: TRBD2; cdr3_nt: TGCAGTGCTCCTAGCGGCTACGAGCAGTACTTC; cdr3_aa: CSAPSGYEQYF
clone_size: -; v_call: TRBV11-3; j_call: TRBJ1-1; d_call: TRBD1; cdr3_nt: TGTGCCAGCACCACCGGACAGGGCCGTTCTATGAACACTGAAGCTTTCTTT; cdr3_aa: CASTTGQGRSMNTEAFF
clone_size: -; v_call: TRBV28; j_call: TRBJ1-4; d_call: -; cdr3_nt: TGTGCCAGCAGTTTACAGGGTGCCCTAGAAGAAAAACTGTTTTTT; cdr3_aa: CASSLQGALEEKLFF
clone_size: -; v_call: TRBV5-1; j_call: TRBJ2-3; d_call: -; cdr3_nt: TGCGCCAGCAGCCTACCACAAAATACGCAGTATTTT; cdr3_aa: CASSLPQNTQYF
clone_size: -; v_call: TRBV6-6; j_call: TRBJ1-2; d_call: -; cdr3_nt: TGTGCCAGCAGTTACTCATCCAACTATGGCTACACCTTC; cdr3_aa: CASSYSSNYGYTF
clone_size: -; v_call: TRBV4-1; j_call: TRBJ2-1; d_call: -; cdr3_nt: TGCGCCAGCAGCGAATCAGAAAATAATGAGCAGTTCTTC; cdr3_aa: CASSESENNEQFF
clone_size: -; v_call: TRBV6-2/TRBV6-3; j_call: TRBJ1-1; d_call: -; cdr3_nt: TGTGCCAGCAGTTATGGGCAGGAAATCAACACTGAAGCTTTCTTT; cdr3_aa: CASSYGQEINTEAFF
clone_size: -; v_call: TRBV9; j_call: TRBJ1-5; d_call: -; cdr3_nt: TGTGCCAGCAGCGTACCCCTAATCGGAGGGGTTCAGCCCCAGCATTTT; cdr3_aa: CASSVPLIGGVQPQHF
clone_size: -; v_call: TRBV10-2; j_call: TRBJ2-3; d_call: -; cdr3_nt: TGCGCCAGCAGTGAGTCGGGGGCTAGCACAGATACGCAGTATTTT; cdr3_aa: CASSESGASTDTQYF
clone_size: -; v_call: TRBV11-3; j_call: TRBJ2-2; d_call: -; cdr3_nt: TGTGCCAGCAGCTTAGTGTGGAACACCGGGGAGCTGTTTTTT; cdr3_aa: CASSLVWNTGELFF
clone_size: -; v_call: TRBV28; j_call: TRBJ1-2; d_call: -; cdr3_nt: TGTGCCACCCAGTTTATGTCGGGGGCTGGCTACACCTTC; cdr3_aa: CATQFMSGAGYTF
clone_size: once; v_call: TRBV4-2; j_call: TRBJ2-7; d_call: -; cdr3_nt: TGTGCCAGCAGCCAAGAACTGATCACGGGGGCTGTCGAGCAGTACTTC; cdr3_aa: CASSQELITGAVEQYF
clone_size: -; v_call: TRBV9; j_call: TRBJ2-2; d_call: -; cdr3_nt: TGTGCCAGCAGCGTAAGAGGGCCCGGCACCGGGGAGCTGTTTTTT; cdr3_aa: CASSVRGPGTGELFF
clone_size: -; v_call: TRBV4-1; j_call: TRBJ2-7; d_call: -; cdr3_nt: TGCGCCAGCAGCCAATCCCGGGACAAGTCCTACGAGCAGTACTTC; cdr3_aa: CASSQSRDKSYEQYF